Each of the 25 T cell receptor beta chains below was sequenced from the same sample in a study of blood T cell repertoires in COVID-19. Sequenced by immunoSEQ multiplex PCR; TCRdb stores in-frame clones only, minus some. Among 110,000 to 150,000 clones listed, less than 85% were seen once. Sequencing used peripheral blood. The receptors derive from a woman at least 80 years old in a cohort sampled during active or convalescent COVID-19.

CDR3 in amino acids: CASSRGTEGEKLFF. Here the CDR3 DNA reads TGTGCCAGCAGCAGGGGGACAGAGGGGGAAAAACTGTTTTTT. The rearrangement links TRBV7-9 to TRBJ1-4; 7 nucleotides agree with TRBD1. This CDR3 comprises 14 residues. Trimming took 5 bases from V and 8 from J; bases not matched to a gene: 8. The germline V gene has CDR1 SEHNR and CDR2 FQNEAQ (reference sequence).

The sample holds one count of this clone. The rearrangement uses TRBV24-1 and TRBJ1-1; 7 bases agree with TRBD1. The V and J ends lost 4 bases and 9 bases, in that order; junction bases with no gene match: 13. This CDR3 has 15 amino acids. CDR1 and CDR2 from the germline V gene are KGHDR and SFDVKD. The CDR3 is CATSDAPGQSGKAFF. CDR3 nucleotide sequence: TGTGCCACCAGTGACGCCCCGGGACAGTCCGGAAAAGCTTTCTTT.

This chain joins TRBV7-3 and TRBJ1-4, with TRBD1 matching over 7 bases. CDR3 length: 15 residues. Germline lookup yields CDR1 SGHTA and CDR2 FQGTGA. V trimming: 0 bases; J trimming: 3 bases; junction bases outside the gene matches: 1. The CDR3 loop is CASSLTGQPNEKLFF. CDR3 nucleotide sequence: TGTGCCAGCAGCTTAACGGGACAGCCTAATGAAAAACTGTTTTTT. Based on the CDR3 plus reference TRBV7-3 and TRBJ1-4, the full variable domain is GAGVSQTPSNKVTEKGKYVELRCDPISGHTALYWYRQSLGQGPEFLIYFQGTGAADDSGLPNDRFFAVRPEGSVSTLKIQRTERGDSAVYLCASSLTGQPNEKLFFGSGTQLSVL.

The V and J genes are TRBV5-1 and TRBJ1-2, with D possibly being TRBD1 (5 bases). Germline CDR1 and CDR2: SGHRS and YFSETQ. The length of the CDR3 is 15 residues. The V end lost 2 bases, the J end lost 1 base, and 12 bases lay between the germline ends. The DNA for the CDR3 is TGCGCCAGCAGCTTTCCAGGGCTGGTTAACTATGGCTACACCTTC. Encoded protein: CASSFPGLVNYGYTF.

This clone was recorded many times. This chain uses TRBV7-9 with TRBJ2-5; 11 nucleotides line up with TRBD2. The CDR3 totals 16 residues. CDR1 is SEHNR and CDR2 is FQNEAQ in the germline V gene (reference sequence). J was trimmed by 2 bases and V by 5 bases; bases with no gene match: 7. CDR3 DNA: TGTGCCAGCAGCCCTGTAGCGGGGGGGCCGCAAGAGACCCAGTACTTC. Its translation is CASSPVAGGPQETQYF.

This chain uses TRBV5-4 with TRBJ1-1, with unresolved D. Germline-derived CDR1 and CDR2 are SGHNT and YYREEE (reference sequence). The CDR3 totals 12 residues. V gave up 5 bases and J gave up 1 base, with 6 bases separating them. The CDR3 DNA reads TGTGCCAGCAGAGACTGGAACACTGAAGCTTTCTTT. Its protein product is CASRDWNTEAFF.

This sequence joins TRBV21-1 and TRBJ1-6. TRBV21-1 is reported as a pseudogene. The CDR3 has 15 residues. CDR3 in DNA: TGTGCCAGCAGAGGGAGGGAGGGTCCAAATTCACCCCTCCACTTT. Its translation: CASRGREGPNSPLHF.

This clone was seen only a few times. The chain has TRBV19 and TRBJ1-5, with D uncertain. Per germline, CDR1 LNHDA and CDR2 SQIVND (reference sequence). Trimming took 9 bases from V and 3 from J, leaving 24 bases between them. CDR3 length equals 17 residues. The CDR3 is CASLQNYMNPFNQPQHF. CDR3 DNA sequence: TGTGCCAGCCTACAAAACTATATGAATCCTTTCAATCAGCCCCAGCATTTT.

This chain connects TRBV5-4 to TRBJ1-2; D not certain. This CDR3 spans 14 amino acids. Trimming removed 0 bases at V and 5 bases at J, with 11 bases between. In germline, CDR1 is SGHNT, CDR2 YYREEE (reference sequence). The CDR3 DNA follows: TGTGCCAGCAGCTTGGGGGGAGGGCGGTATGGCTACACCTTC. Translation gives CASSLGGGRYGYTF.

This clone was counted once. This chain connects TRBV18 to TRBJ2-7; 11 nucleotides agree with TRBD2. Germline lookup yields CDR1 KGHSH and CDR2 LQKENI. This CDR3 is built from 14 residues. With V trimmed by 3 bases and J by 3 bases, 1 base remained unmatched. The CDR3: CASSPTSGNYEQYF. The CDR3 DNA sequence: TGTGCCAGCTCACCGACTAGCGGGAACTACGAGCAGTACTTC.

V gene TRBV7-2 combines with J gene TRBJ2-5, with a weak D call TRBD2 (5 bases). The V end lost 3 bases, the J end lost 4 bases, and 18 bases lay between the germline ends. The CDR3 is made up of 16 amino acids. Germline V lookup: CDR1 SGHTA, CDR2 FQGNSA. In DNA, the CDR3 is TGTGCCAGCAGCTTCCCGACGATAGGGAGTGGAGAGACCCAGTACTTC. It specifies CASSFPTIGSGETQYF.

The chain couples TRBV6-5 to TRBJ1-3; D is possibly TRBD1 (5 bases). The germline CDR1 and CDR2 sequences are MNHEY and SVGAGI. The CDR3 is made up of 13 amino acids. V lost 5 bases and J 2 bases, leaving 7 bases between the germline ends. CDR3 loop: CASSRGAGNTIYF. In DNA, the CDR3 is TGTGCCAGCAGTCGGGGGGCTGGAAACACCATATATTTT.

This chain connects TRBV19 to TRBJ1-4; possibly TRBD1 for D (5 bases). The CDR3 has 14 residues. The germline V gene encodes CDR1 LNHDA and CDR2 SQIVND (reference sequence). V lost 5 bases, J lost 8 bases, and 15 bases lay in between. CDR3 in amino acids: CASSLQGLREKLFF. The CDR3 region has the DNA TGTGCCAGTAGTCTCCAGGGATTGCGCGAAAAACTGTTTTTT.

This sequence joins TRBV1 and TRBJ2-7; the tabulated D call, TRBD2, remains unverified against the DNA. TRBV1 is tagged as a pseudogene. The CDR3 has 16 amino acids. The CDR3 coding sequence is TGCACCAGCAGCCAAGATCAGAAGGAGGGGACCTACGAGCAGTACGTC. This encodes CTSSQDQKEGTYEQYV.

The chain uses TRBV29-1 and TRBJ2-5; D not resolved. The CDR3 sequence is 11 residues long. V gave up 7 bases and J gave up 1 base, with 7 bases separating them. Germline loops: CDR1 SQVTM, CDR2 ANQGSEA. The CDR3 protein is CSAGPQETQYF. The CDR3, as DNA: TGCAGCGCTGGGCCCCAAGAGACCCAGTACTTC. Together with reference TRBV29-1 and TRBJ2-5, the CDR3 gives the full variable domain: SAVISQKPSRDICQRGTSLTIQCQVDSQVTMMFWYRQQPGQSLTLIATANQGSEATYESGFVIDKFPISRPNLTFSTLTVSNMSPEDSSIYLCSAGPQETQYFGPGTRLLVL.

V usage is TRBV7-9 and J usage is TRBJ2-3, with D unresolved. This CDR3 has 11 residues. Per germline, CDR1 SEHNR and CDR2 FQNEAQ (reference sequence). The CDR3 coding sequence is TGTGGGTCCGAACTCACAGATACGCAGTATTTT. It specifies CGSELTDTQYF.

The chain recombines TRBV2 with TRBJ2-7; 7 bases match TRBD2. The trim removed 8 bases at V and 0 bases at J, leaving 7 bases unmatched. The CDR3 covers 14 residues. The V gene's germline CDR1 is SNHLY and CDR2 FYNNEI. Here the CDR3 reads CASGGLYLSYEQYF. As DNA, the CDR3 is TGTGCCAGCGGGGGACTATATCTCTCCTACGAGCAGTACTTC.

The chain joins TRBV6-2 or TRBV6-3 to TRBJ1-2; D perhaps matches TRBD1 (6 bases). With 0 bases removed from V and 2 bases from J, the gap between germline ends came to 10 bases. This CDR3 has 15 residues. Germline lookup yields CDR1 MNHEY and CDR2 SVGEGT. The CDR3 region has the DNA TGTGCCAGCAGTTACTCGACAGGCAGAAACTATGGCTACACCTTC. It yields the protein CASSYSTGRNYGYTF.

The CDR3 region is CASSWQGAKVNIQYF. The CDR3, as DNA: TGTGCCAGCAGCTGGCAGGGGGCGAAGGTAAACATTCAGTACTTC. V usage is TRBV3-1 (or the pseudogene TRBV3-2) and J usage is TRBJ2-4, with 8 bases fitting TRBD1. Germline assignment: CDR1 LGHDT and CDR2 YNNKEL (reference sequence). This CDR3 contains 15 residues. The junction had 9 bases not matched to a gene; V was cut back by 5 bases and J by 6 bases.

The V gene is TRBV2, the J gene TRBJ2-2; D is perhaps TRBD1 (5 bases). Trimming removed 4 bases from V and 5 bases from J, with 14 bases in between. The CDR3 has 15 amino acids. Germline CDR1 reads SNHLY; CDR2 reads FYNNEI. CDR3 region: CASSVLSPGTGELFF. The CDR3 DNA reads TGTGCCAGCAGTGTGCTTAGCCCAGGGACCGGGGAGCTGTTTTTT.

This clone was observed once. The chain is built from TRBV5-8 and TRBJ1-6; D is uncertain. Trimming left V 0 bases short and J 0 bases short, with 13 bases between. Germline V gene lookup returns CDR1 SGHTS and CDR2 YDEGEE. The CDR3 has 18 amino acids. CDR3 residues: CASSLAWGASSYNSPLHF. As DNA, the CDR3 is TGTGCCAGCAGCTTGGCCTGGGGAGCCAGCTCCTATAATTCACCCCTCCACTTT.

This chain joins TRBV30 and TRBJ1-6; D is unclear. Per the germline V gene, CDR1 is GTSNPN and CDR2 is SVGIG (reference sequence). V gave up 3 bases and J gave up 14 bases, with 11 bases separating them. The CDR3 runs to 11 residues. CDR3 nucleotides: TGTGCCTGGAGGGCCCTTTACACCCTCCACTTT. Translated: CAWRALYTLHF.

V usage is TRBV3-1 (or the pseudogene TRBV3-2) and J usage is TRBJ1-1, with D maybe TRBD1 (6 bases). Germline V gives CDR1 LGHDT, CDR2 YNNKEL (reference sequence). V lost 2 bases and J 1 base, leaving 8 bases between the germline ends. This CDR3 is built from 14 residues. For the CDR3, the DNA is TGTGCCAGCAGCCAACAGGGGCAGAACACTGAAGCTTTCTTT. Its translation: CASSQQGQNTEAFF.

The chain employs TRBV7-3 and TRBJ1-6; D possibly corresponds to TRBD1 (5 bases). Germline V gives CDR1 SGHTA, CDR2 FQGTGA. The V end lost 1 base, the J end lost 5 bases, and 9 bases lay between the germline ends. This CDR3 is built from 15 residues. The DNA for the CDR3 is TGTGCCAGCAGCTTAATGGCAGGGAATAATTCACCCCTCCACTTT. It translates to CASSLMAGNNSPLHF.

In DNA, the CDR3 is TGTGCCAGCAGCCAATTAAACTCTGGAAACACCATATATTTT. Amino acids: CASSQLNSGNTIYF. The chain has TRBV14 and TRBJ1-3; D is ambiguous. The CDR3 totals 14 residues. In germline, CDR1 is SGHDN, CDR2 FVKESK. The V gene lost 2 bases and the J gene lost 0 bases, with 5 bases spanning the gap. The variable domain in full, completed from reference TRBV14 and TRBJ1-3, reads EAGVTQFPSHSVIEKGQTVTLRCDPISGHDNLYWYRRVMGKEIKFLLHFVKESKQDESGMPNNRFLAERTGGTYSTLKVQPAELEDSGVYFCASSQLNSGNTIYFGEGSWLTVV.